This section outlines one TCR beta chain sequence together with its context. Its antigen is not identified. This sample is part of a study of T cell responses to AZD1222 COVID-19 vaccine. Study observations and caveats: In the spike-specific TCR repertoire, nearly half reportedly target unmutated variant regions. Females made up more of the donors, who were largely white British, and clonal diversity may have come out too low.

CDR1 and CDR2 from the germline V gene are MDHEN and SYDVKM. V lost 7 bases and J lost 4, with 13 bases in between. CDR3 size: 14 residues. Produced via immunoSEQ multiplex PCR; TCRdb's table is partial and in-frame only. This table holds more than 150,000 clones, around 93% found once. The chain couples TRBV28 to TRBJ2-2; D unclear. The sample was peripheral blood, taken on day 0 of AZD1222 vaccination. The clonotype comes from an adult in good health. CDR3 region: CASNWREGTGELFF. The CDR3 coding sequence is TGTGCCAGCAATTGGAGAGAAGGCACCGGGGAGCTGTTTTTT.